Listed below are T cell receptor beta chains from one sample, sequenced in a study of PD-1 blockade in classical Hodgkin lymphoma. Profiled with immunoSEQ multiplex PCR; TCRdb holds only in-frame clones, not every one. This table holds about 26,000 clones, roughly 62% found once. Sequences were derived from peripheral blood mononuclear cells (PBMCs), sampled before the second cycle of nivolumab. The receptor set was obtained from a human donor with classical Hodgkin lymphoma. The CDR3 runs from the conserved cysteine through the conserved F or W. D genes are given only for firm matches. Rows give clone size only sometimes, using once, few, many, or a class for an expanded clone.

V: TRBV28
size: NA
J: TRBJ1-2
D: NA
CDR3: CASSLGSWKYGYTF
DNA: TGTGCCAGCAGTTTGGGCAGTTGGAAGTATGGCTACACCTTC

V: TRBV28
size: few
J: TRBJ2-5
D: NA
CDR3: CASSLWSQETQYF
DNA: TGTGCCAGCAGTTTATGGTCGCAAGAGACCCAGTACTTC

V: TRBV6-1
size: NA
J: TRBJ2-7
D: TRBD2
CDR3: CASKTGLAGSYEQYF
DNA: TGTGCCAGCAAGACGGGACTAGCGGGCTCCTACGAGCAGTACTTC

V: TRBV5-1
size: NA
J: TRBJ2-5
D: NA
CDR3: CASMEGRGTQYF
DNA: TGCGCCAGCATGGAGGGACGGGGGACCCAGTACTTC

V: TRBV18
size: NA
J: TRBJ2-5
D: NA
CDR3: CASSPGIEETQYF
DNA: TGTGCCAGCTCACCGGGCATCGAGGAGACCCAGTACTTC

V: TRBV27
size: once
J: TRBJ1-1
D: TRBD1
CDR3: CASSTIPGQGDTEAFF
DNA: TGTGCCAGCAGCACGATACCGGGACAGGGGGACACTGAAGCTTTCTTT

V: TRBV4-1
size: NA
J: TRBJ2-1
D: NA
CDR3: CASSQASGSYNEQFF
DNA: TGCGCCAGCAGCCAAGCGAGCGGCTCCTACAATGAGCAGTTCTTC

V: TRBV19
size: NA
J: TRBJ2-5
D: NA
CDR3: CASSFEGIQETQYF
DNA: TGTGCCAGCTCCTTCGAGGGGATTCAAGAGACCCAGTACTTC

V: TRBV19
size: NA
J: TRBJ2-7
D: NA
CDR3: CASTIGQGNTYEQYF
DNA: TGTGCCAGTACCATCGGCCAGGGGAACACCTACGAGCAGTACTTC

V: TRBV4-3
size: NA
J: TRBJ2-7
D: NA
CDR3: CASSQLLQGGNEQYF
DNA: TGCGCCAGCAGCCAACTTTTACAGGGAGGAAACGAGCAGTACTTC

V: TRBV27
size: NA
J: TRBJ1-1
D: NA
CDR3: CASRFGGYTEAFF
DNA: TGTGCCAGCAGATTCGGGGGCTACACTGAAGCTTTCTTT

V: TRBV19
size: NA
J: TRBJ2-3
D: TRBD2
CDR3: CASTLTPGLGATDTQYF
DNA: TGTGCCAGTACCCTCACCCCGGGACTAGGAGCCACAGATACGCAGTATTTT

V: TRBV4-2
size: once
J: TRBJ2-5
D: NA
CDR3: CASSQWSAGQETQYF
DNA: TGTGCCAGCAGCCAGTGGTCGGCGGGACAAGAGACCCAGTACTTC

V: TRBV6-1
size: NA
J: TRBJ1-5
D: TRBD1
CDR3: CASSERVRGRNQPQHF
DNA: TGTGCCAGCAGTGAAAGGGTCAGGGGGCGGAATCAGCCCCAGCATTTT

V: TRBV5-4
size: once
J: TRBJ1-2
D: NA
CDR3: CASSSGYTYGYTF
DNA: TGTGCCAGCAGCTCCGGTTATACTTATGGCTACACCTTC

V: TRBV9
size: NA
J: TRBJ2-3
D: NA
CDR3: CASSVKGKDTQYF
DNA: TGTGCCAGCAGCGTCAAGGGAAAGGATACGCAGTATTTT

V: TRBV11-2
size: NA
J: TRBJ2-2
D: NA
CDR3: CASSLGLLSGELFF
DNA: TGTGCCAGCAGCTTAGGACTGCTTTCCGGGGAGCTGTTTTTT

V: TRBV7-2
size: NA
J: TRBJ2-5
D: NA
CDR3: CASSPRAETQYF
DNA: TGTGCCAGCAGCCCTAGAGCTGAGACCCAGTACTTC

V: TRBV11-3
size: NA
J: TRBJ2-7
D: TRBD2
CDR3: CASSSGAGGTYEQYF
DNA: TGTGCCAGCAGCTCAGGGGCGGGGGGTACCTACGAGCAGTACTTC

V: TRBV27
size: NA
J: TRBJ1-5
D: TRBD1
CDR3: CVSSADTGGNQPQHF
DNA: TGTGTCAGCAGTGCAGACACAGGGGGAAATCAGCCCCAGCATTTT

V: TRBV2
size: NA
J: TRBJ1-5
D: NA
CDR3: CASRVFGGGNQPQHF
DNA: TGTGCCAGCAGGGTCTTCGGGGGTGGCAATCAGCCCCAGCATTTT

V: TRBV6-5
size: NA
J: TRBJ2-2
D: NA
CDR3: CASRRGWNTGELFF
DNA: TGTGCCAGCAGAAGGGGATGGAACACCGGGGAGCTGTTTTTT

V: TRBV28
size: few
J: TRBJ1-5
D: NA
CDR3: CASRGTNQPQHF
DNA: TGTGCCAGCAGGGGGACCAATCAGCCCCAGCATTTT

V: TRBV11-2
size: NA
J: TRBJ2-7
D: TRBD1
CDR3: CASTQWTGGYEQYF
DNA: TGTGCCAGCACCCAGTGGACAGGGGGCTACGAGCAGTACTTC

V: TRBV6-5
size: NA
J: TRBJ2-5
D: TRBD1
CDR3: CASSWDRGETQYF
DNA: TGTGCCAGCAGTTGGGACAGGGGTGAGACCCAGTACTTC

V: TRBV4-3
size: NA
J: TRBJ1-2
D: NA
CDR3: CASSQDPSLQGGYTF
DNA: TGCGCCAGCAGCCAAGATCCCAGCCTTCAGGGTGGCTACACCTTC

V: TRBV9
size: few
J: TRBJ2-1
D: NA
CDR3: CASSVVAGTYNEQFF
DNA: TGTGCCAGCAGCGTAGTGGCAGGGACCTACAATGAGCAGTTCTTC

V: TRBV19
size: NA
J: TRBJ1-6
D: NA
CDR3: CASSIEIDSPLHF
DNA: TGTGCCAGTAGTATAGAGATTGATTCACCCCTCCACTTT

V: TRBV27
size: once
J: TRBJ2-5
D: TRBD2
CDR3: CASSSSSGGRTAQYF
DNA: TGTGCCAGCAGTTCGTCGAGCGGGGGACGGACGGCCCAGTACTTC

V: TRBV6-5
size: NA
J: TRBJ1-3
D: NA
CDR3: CASSYKGPSSGNTIYF
DNA: TGTGCCAGCAGTTACAAGGGCCCAAGCTCTGGAAACACCATATATTTT

V: TRBV5-1
size: NA
J: TRBJ2-1
D: TRBD2
CDR3: CASSGLAGGGSEQFF
DNA: TGCGCCAGCAGTGGGCTAGCGGGAGGCGGCAGTGAGCAGTTCTTC

V: TRBV7-8
size: NA
J: TRBJ2-7
D: TRBD2
CDR3: CASSLELAGGNEQYF
DNA: TGTGCCAGCAGCTTAGAACTAGCGGGAGGAAACGAGCAGTACTTC

V: TRBV5-1
size: few
J: TRBJ2-7
D: NA
CDR3: CASSLNPGRVGDEQYF
DNA: TGCGCCAGCAGCTTGAACCCAGGGAGAGTGGGCGACGAGCAGTACTTC

V: TRBV28
size: NA
J: TRBJ2-3
D: TRBD2
CDR3: CASSGGLADTQYF
DNA: TGTGCCAGTAGCGGGGGGCTCGCAGATACGCAGTATTTT

V: TRBV6-6
size: NA
J: TRBJ2-6
D: NA
CDR3: CASSYSRPGANVLTF
DNA: TGTGCCAGCAGTTACTCGAGGCCGGGGGCCAACGTCCTGACTTTC

V: TRBV2
size: NA
J: TRBJ2-7
D: NA
CDR3: CASSQPPYEQYF
DNA: TGTGCCAGCAGTCAGCCCCCCTACGAGCAGTACTTC

V: TRBV29-1
size: few
J: TRBJ1-1
D: TRBD1
CDR3: CSVPGQGAIITEAFF
DNA: TGCAGCGTCCCTGGACAGGGGGCGATTATCACTGAAGCTTTCTTT

V: TRBV4-1
size: NA
J: TRBJ2-3
D: NA
CDR3: CASSERQDTQYF
DNA: TGCGCCAGCAGCGAGCGGCAGGATACGCAGTATTTT

V: TRBV5-1
size: NA
J: TRBJ2-3
D: NA
CDR3: CASSLVESTDTQYF
DNA: TGCGCCAGCAGCTTGGTCGAAAGCACAGATACGCAGTATTTT

V: TRBV13
size: NA
J: TRBJ2-7
D: NA
CDR3: CASSLERGAYEQYF
DNA: TGTGCCAGCAGCTTAGAGAGGGGAGCCTACGAGCAGTACTTC

V: TRBV28
size: NA
J: TRBJ1-2
D: TRBD1
CDR3: CASTRTGYGYTF
DNA: TGTGCCAGCACCCGGACAGGCTATGGCTACACCTTC

V: TRBV14
size: NA
J: TRBJ2-1
D: TRBD2
CDR3: CASSPGLATKYNEQFF
DNA: TGTGCCAGCAGCCCCGGACTAGCGACAAAGTACAATGAGCAGTTCTTC

V: TRBV11-1
size: NA
J: TRBJ2-2
D: NA
CDR3: CASRPNFGGLTGELFF
DNA: TGTGCCAGCAGGCCGAACTTCGGGGGATTAACCGGGGAGCTGTTTTTT

V: TRBV18
size: medium-sized
J: TRBJ1-2
D: NA
CDR3: CASSPDTTYGYTF
DNA: TGTGCCAGCTCCCCGGACACAACCTATGGCTACACCTTC

V: TRBV5-1
size: NA
J: TRBJ1-2
D: NA
CDR3: CASSAGAYNYGYTF
DNA: TGCGCCAGCAGCGCCGGGGCATATAACTATGGCTACACCTTC

V: TRBV9
size: NA
J: TRBJ2-1
D: NA
CDR3: CASSVALNNEQFF
DNA: TGTGCCAGCAGCGTAGCTCTGAACAATGAGCAGTTCTTC

V: TRBV7-8
size: NA
J: TRBJ2-5
D: NA
CDR3: CASSLVPAPDQETQYF
DNA: TGTGCCAGCAGCTTAGTCCCCGCGCCAGACCAAGAGACCCAGTACTTC

V: TRBV27
size: NA
J: TRBJ2-7
D: TRBD1
CDR3: CASSLGQGKHYEQYF
DNA: TGTGCCAGCAGTTTAGGACAGGGGAAACACTACGAGCAGTACTTC

V: TRBV30
size: NA
J: TRBJ2-5
D: NA
CDR3: CAWSVSRLQETQYF
DNA: TGTGCCTGGAGTGTATCCCGTCTCCAAGAGACCCAGTACTTC